The 22 T cell receptor beta chains below all came from one sample that was sequenced in a study of tumor and adjacent non-tumor tissue in lung cancer. A modified ARM-PCR protocol with three rounds of nested PCR amplified TCRbeta. TCRdb itself ran the multiplex PCR reads through MiXCR, one entry per CDR3 protein. This sample carries 65,000 to 75,000 distinct CDR3 sequences, around 73% of them seen once, and the ten largest clones take under 30%. No cell sorting was done before RNA was extracted from the tissue. The sample taken for sequencing was lung tumor tissue. The receptors derive from a man in his sixties with non-small cell lung cancer.

On this clonotype: This may be a read error, as it is one base from a much larger clone. The V call is TRBV6-5, the J call TRBJ2-1; tentative D call: TRBD1 (6 bases). CDR1 MNHEY and CDR2 SVGAGI come from the germline V gene. This CDR3 has 15 amino acids. V was trimmed by 2 bases and J by 7 bases, leaving 15 bases between them. The CDR3 reads CASSYGAGAMNEQFF. In DNA form, the CDR3 reads TGTGCCAGCAGTTACGGGGCAGGGGCTATGAATGAGCAGTTCTTC.

The sample holds a few counts of this clonotype. At one boundary the junction diverges from the germline segment, which might be a read error. This chain joins TRBV6-5 and TRBJ1-6, with D maybe TRBD1 (5 bases). CDR3 length equals 17 residues. Germline CDR1 reads MNHEY; CDR2 reads SVGAGI. Written as DNA, the CDR3 is TGTGTCAGCAGCATTGGGACTTTGAGCTCCTATAATTCACCCCTCCACTTT. Its protein is CVSSIGTLSSYNSPLHF.

A word on this clonotype: One junction end does not reproduce the germline sequence, and a read error may be involved. The chain couples TRBV20-1 to TRBJ2-1; D ambiguous. CDR3 length: 13 amino acids. Germline assignment: CDR1 DFQATT and CDR2 SNEGSKA (reference sequence). The CDR3 loop is CSARDLPYNVQFF. The DNA for the CDR3 is TGCAGTGCTAGAGATCTACCTTACAATGTGCAGTTCTTC.

A note on this clonotype: Just one base apart from a much larger clone, this may be a read error. This CDR3 fails to terminate in the conserved phenylalanine or tryptophan, so it likely reflects a read error. The chain combines TRBV7-8 with TRBJ2-3; 11 bases map to TRBD2. The CDR3 sequence is 15 residues long. Looked up from germline, CDR1 is SGHVS and CDR2 is FQNEAQ. V lost 5 bases and J lost 6; bases outside the gene matches: 7. The CDR3 loop is CASSGTSGRSDTQYY. CDR3 nucleotide sequence: TGTGCCAGCAGCGGTACTAGCGGGAGAAGCGATACGCAGTATTAT.

The chain carries TRBV7-3 and TRBJ1-2, with D hard to call. With 5 bases removed from V and 8 bases from J, the gap between germline ends came to 15 bases. CDR1 and CDR2 from the germline V gene are SGHTA and FQGTGA. This CDR3 has 13 amino acids. The CDR3 reads CASSADGVEGYTF. The CDR3 DNA reads TGTGCCAGCAGCGCGGACGGAGTCGAGGGCTACACCTTC.

With regard to this clonotype: A much larger clone is a single base away; this may be a read error. The chain joins TRBV11-2 to TRBJ2-2, with D unresolved. The ends were cut back, 5 bases at V and 3 bases at J, with 13 bases in the middle. Germline V CDR1 and CDR2: SGHAT, FQNNGV. CDR3 size: 15 residues. DNA of the CDR3: TGTGCCAGCAGCATGAACCCGACTTACACCGGGGAGCTGTTTTTT. Translation gives CASSMNPTYTGELFF.

Regarding this clonotype: The junction departs from the called germline gene at one end, perhaps through a read error. This chain uses TRBV5-4 with TRBJ2-1; TRBD2 matches at 7 bases. The length of the CDR3 is 17 residues. The germline gives CDR1 SGHNT, CDR2 YYREEE (reference sequence). In nucleotides, the CDR3 is TGTGACAGCAGCAGGCCGCCTAGCGGCAAGACCTACAATGAGCAGATCTTC. This translates into CDSSRPPSGKTYNEQIF.

About this clonotype: The germline gene is not matched at one end of the junction; a read error may be the cause. The rearrangement links TRBV7-9 to TRBJ1-1, with D maybe TRBD1 (5 bases). The CDR3 runs to 15 residues. Germline CDR1 SEHNR, CDR2 FQNEAQ (reference sequence). The CDR3 spells CAGSPRTIGDTETFF. In nucleotides, the CDR3 is TGTGCCGGCAGCCCACGGACAATTGGCGACACTGAAACTTTCTTT.

Worth noting for this clonotype: One end of the junction is discordant with germline, which a read error may explain. V and J are TRBV11-3 and TRBJ2-3, with a weak D call TRBD2 (5 bases). The CDR3 contains 16 residues. CDR1 is SGHNT and CDR2 is YENEEA in the germline V gene. The CDR3 reads CASSSVLADSTDTRYF. For the CDR3, the DNA is TGTGCCAGCAGCTCCGTGCTAGCAGATAGTACAGATACGCGGTATTTT.

A word on this clonotype: One end of the junction is discordant with germline, which a read error may explain. The chain combines TRBV6-1 with TRBJ2-7; unclear D gene. Looked up from germline, CDR1 is MNHNS and CDR2 is SASEGT. The CDR3 extends over 15 amino acids. The CDR3 protein is CASIVSTEWTYGQYF. CDR3 in DNA: TGTGCCAGCATTGTAAGTACAGAGTGGACCTACGGGCAGTACTTC.

The gene calls are TRBV6-1 and TRBJ2-7; no definite D call. Trimming took 3 bases from V and 5 from J, leaving 23 bases between them. The CDR3 has 17 residues. Germline CDR1 and CDR2: MNHNS and SASEGT. The CDR3 region is CASSDVLMEIFNDEQYF. CDR3 DNA: TGTGCCAGCAGTGACGTTCTAATGGAGATCTTCAACGACGAGCAGTACTTC.

About this clonotype: The junction departs from the called germline gene at one end, perhaps through a read error. V usage is TRBV6-1 and J usage is TRBJ1-1, with 7 bases lining up with TRBD1. Germline CDR1 and CDR2: MNHNS and SASEGT. The CDR3 covers 15 residues. CDR3 region: CASIGDRVGNTEALF. Here the CDR3 DNA reads TGTGCCAGCATTGGCGACAGGGTTGGGAACACTGAAGCTTTGTTT.

The V and J genes are TRBV6-6 and TRBJ2-1; 11 positions match TRBD1. J gave up 3 bases and V 11 bases, and 9 bases lay outside the gene matches. In germline, CDR1 is MNHNY, CDR2 SVGAGI (reference sequence). This CDR3 contains 15 residues. CDR3 in DNA: TGTGCCGGCAATTCAGGGACAGGGGGCTACAATGAGCAGTTCTTC. As protein: CAGNSGTGGYNEQFF.

The table lists this clonotype with a few counts. This is likely a read error, given that the CDR3 carries no conserved phenylalanine or tryptophan at its end. V usage is TRBV29-1 and J usage is TRBJ2-5; the D is unclear. Trimming stripped 7 bases from V and 2 bases from J, with 11 bases between. Per the germline V gene, CDR1 is SQVTM and CDR2 is ANQGSEA. This CDR3 is built from 12 residues. Written as DNA, the CDR3 is TGCAGCGATTGCTATTGGCAAGAGACCCAGTACTTA. Translated, it gives CSDCYWQETQYL.

About this clonotype: At one boundary the junction diverges from the germline segment, which might be a read error. The chain joins TRBV20-1 to TRBJ2-2; the D gene is possibly TRBD2 (6 bases). Germline CDR1 DFQATT, CDR2 SNEGSKA (reference sequence). The CDR3 runs 16 residues. The chain's CDR3 is CSATIAGGPETGKLFF. In nucleotides, the CDR3 is TGCAGTGCTACTATAGCTGGAGGGCCGGAGACCGGGAAGCTGTTTTTT.

V is TRBV28 and J is TRBJ1-5; no clear D. The CDR3 is made up of 13 amino acids. V was shortened by 6 bases and J by 11 bases, with 17 bases between the two germline ends. Germline CDR1 and CDR2: MDHEN and SYDVKM. CDR3 in amino acids: CASRGYSNETQHF. The CDR3 DNA reads TGTGCCAGCAGGGGATATAGCAATGAGACCCAGCATTTT.

Regarding this clonotype: Given the absence of the conserved phenylalanine or tryptophan at the CDR3 end, a read error is likely. The CDR3 reads CSGALAGGPETGELFY. The CDR3 bases are TGCAGTGGTGCTTTAGCGGGAGGGCCGGAGACTGGGGAGCTGTTTTAT. This chain uses TRBV20-1 with TRBJ2-2; 11 nucleotides agree with TRBD2. This CDR3 is 16 amino acids long. The J segment lost 8 bases and the V segment lost 7 bases, leaving 15 bases of the junction unmatched. Germline-derived CDR1 and CDR2 are DFQATT and SNEGSKA (reference sequence).

This clonotype was detected ten times or more. This chain connects TRBV6-6 to TRBJ2-7; 9 bases are shared with TRBD1. Germline CDR1 MNHNY, CDR2 SVGAGI (reference sequence). J lost 0 bases, V lost 4 bases, and 10 bases had no gene match. The CDR3 spans 17 residues. The CDR3 protein is CASSFRDRALSSYEQYF. The CDR3 nucleotides are TGTGCCAGCAGTTTCCGGGACAGGGCTTTGAGCTCCTACGAGCAGTACTTC.

At least ten counts were recorded for this clonotype. The rearrangement links TRBV11-2 to TRBJ2-1, with 7 nucleotides matching TRBD2. Germline V gene sequence: CDR1 SGHAT, CDR2 FQNNGV. V trimming: 3 bases; J trimming: 8 bases; junction bases outside the gene matches: 7. The CDR3 consists of 14 residues. The CDR3 coding sequence is TGTGCCAGCAGCTTGTTAGGACTAGAGGATGAGCAGTTCTTC. It encodes CASSLLGLEDEQFF.

With regard to this clonotype: Because the CDR3 is missing its conserved closing phenylalanine or tryptophan, this is likely a read error. The chain joins TRBV6-1 to TRBJ1-5; 9 nucleotides agree with TRBD1. The CDR3 extends over 15 amino acids. Germline-derived CDR1 and CDR2 are MNHNS and SASEGT. The CDR3 DNA is TGTGCCAGTACAGAGGGACAGGGCCTCAATCAGCCACAGCATATT. The encoded protein is CASTEGQGLNQPQHI.

The V call is TRBV29-1, the J call TRBJ2-5; perhaps TRBD2 as D (6 bases). CDR3 length: 15 amino acids. In germline, CDR1 is SQVTM, CDR2 ANQGSEA. V was shortened by 3 bases and J by 0 bases, with 14 bases between the two germline ends. The CDR3 reads CSVDWRLANQETQYF. The CDR3 bases are TGCAGCGTTGATTGGCGTCTAGCGAACCAAGAGACCCAGTACTTC. Complete variable domain (other parts from reference TRBV29-1 and TRBJ2-5): SAVISQKPSRDICQRGTSLTIQCQVDSQVTMMFWYRQQPGQSLTLIATANQGSEATYESGFVIDKFPISRPNLTFSTLTVSNMSPEDSSIYLCSVDWRLANQETQYFGPGTRLLVL.

Regarding this clonotype: Likely a read error: the CDR3 ends without its conserved phenylalanine or tryptophan. V and J are TRBV6-5 and TRBJ2-7; no reliable D call. There are 14 residues in the CDR3. Germline CDR1 and CDR2: MNHEY and SVGAGI. The CDR3 loop reads CTSSYEGNSYEQYL. Here the CDR3 DNA reads TGTACCAGCAGTTACGAAGGGAACTCCTACGAGCAGTACTTA.